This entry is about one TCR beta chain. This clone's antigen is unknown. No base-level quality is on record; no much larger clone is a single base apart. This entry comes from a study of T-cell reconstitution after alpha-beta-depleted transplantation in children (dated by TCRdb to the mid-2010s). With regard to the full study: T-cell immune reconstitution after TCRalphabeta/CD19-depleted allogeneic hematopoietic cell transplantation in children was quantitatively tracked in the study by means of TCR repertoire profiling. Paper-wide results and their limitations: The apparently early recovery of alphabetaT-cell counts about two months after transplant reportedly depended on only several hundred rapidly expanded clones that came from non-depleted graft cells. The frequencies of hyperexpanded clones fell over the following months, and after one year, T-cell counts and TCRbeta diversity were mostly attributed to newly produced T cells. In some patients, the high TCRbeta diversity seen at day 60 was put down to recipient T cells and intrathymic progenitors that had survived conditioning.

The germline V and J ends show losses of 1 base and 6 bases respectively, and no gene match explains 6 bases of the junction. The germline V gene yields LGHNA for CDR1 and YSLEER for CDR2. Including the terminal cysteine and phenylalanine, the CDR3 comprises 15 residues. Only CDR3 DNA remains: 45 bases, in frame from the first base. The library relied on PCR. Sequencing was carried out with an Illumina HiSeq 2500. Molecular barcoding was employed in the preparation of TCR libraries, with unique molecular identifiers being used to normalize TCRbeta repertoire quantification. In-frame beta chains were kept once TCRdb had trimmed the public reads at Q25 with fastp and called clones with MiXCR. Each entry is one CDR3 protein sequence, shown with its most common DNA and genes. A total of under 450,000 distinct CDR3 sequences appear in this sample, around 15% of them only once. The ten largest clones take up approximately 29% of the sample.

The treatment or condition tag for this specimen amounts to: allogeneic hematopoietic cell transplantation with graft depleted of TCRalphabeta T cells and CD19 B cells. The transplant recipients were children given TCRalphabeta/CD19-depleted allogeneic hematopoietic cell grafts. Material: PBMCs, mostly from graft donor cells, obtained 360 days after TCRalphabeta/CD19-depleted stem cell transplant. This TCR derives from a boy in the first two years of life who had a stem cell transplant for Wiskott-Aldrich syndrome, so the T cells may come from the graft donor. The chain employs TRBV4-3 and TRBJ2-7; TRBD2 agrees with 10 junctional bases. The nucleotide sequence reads TGCGCCAGCAGCCAAGCTCTTCTAGCGGGAGTCGAGCAGTACTTC. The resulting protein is CASSQALLAGVEQYF.